This T cell receptor beta chain is drawn from a study of shared clonotypes between healthy human individuals. General study points: Estimated richness was generally greater in naive than memory subsets.

CDR1 and CDR2 (germline): SNHLY, FYNNEI. Trimming took off 7 bases at V and 7 bases at J, with 10 bases between the two ends. The CDR3 is made up of 11 amino acids. A remark on this clone: Antigen specificity is unknown.

Naive CD8 isolation took CD45RO-negative cells positively selected for CCR7 and excluded terminally differentiated effector memory CD45RA+ cells. Assay execution proceeded at the deep level. Each subset's genomic DNA was split evenly across several immunoSEQ plates. Assay used: immunoSEQ multiplex PCR; TCRdb lists only in-frame clones, some missing. Of some 800,000 clones listed, 80% to 95% are singletons. The receptor was isolated from a man aged 25 to 40 in good health. This chain uses TRBV2 with TRBJ2-5; no definite D call. The sequenced sample was naive CD8+ T cells sorted from blood. CDR3: CASTGVGTQYF. For the CDR3, the DNA is TGTGCCAGCACTGGGGTTGGGACCCAGTACTTC.